The clone carrying this T cell receptor beta chain was found many times. The target antigen is unknown. The sample comes from a study of shared clonotypes between healthy human individuals. V was trimmed by 1 base and J by 7 bases, leaving 13 bases between them. CDR3 length equals 14 residues. Germline-derived CDR1 and CDR2 are MNHEY and SMNVEV (reference sequence). Deep level was the assay's run setting. Sequenced by immunoSEQ multiplex PCR; TCRdb stores in-frame clones only, minus some. Here the sample spans nearly 1,000,000 clones, 76% being singletons. Notes on the study in general: The generation probabilities recorded for non-shared clonotypes fell below those of clonotypes shared by all four donors.

The sample comprised memory CD4+ T cells sorted from blood. This sample's subset: CD45RA-negative fraction. This clonotype was obtained from a man aged 18 to 35 in good health. V gene TRBV27 combines with J gene TRBJ1-2, with TRBD1 as a possible D gene (5 bases). Here the CDR3 DNA reads TGTGCCAGCAGTTTATGGGGCAGGGTAGGTGGCTACACCTTC. Amino acid sequence: CASSLWGRVGGYTF.